Given below is one T cell receptor beta chain in context. PCR amplification relied on 60 Vbeta primers (plus 13 Jbeta primers). The data were produced by immunoSEQ multiplex PCR, yet TCRdb's version contains in-frame clones alone and is incomplete. The sample lists about 180,000 clones, 70% to 85% occurring once. This specimen comes from a study of cytomegalovirus exposure and HLA in healthy donors. Germline V gives CDR1 SGHNT, CDR2 YENEEA. The germline V and J ends were trimmed by 3 bases and 9 bases, with 6 bases remaining between them. The CDR3 totals 11 residues. This sequence joins TRBV11-3 and TRBJ2-1; no reliable D call. The material sequenced was PBMCs. The clonotype comes from a woman between 40 and 50 years old in good health and CMV-seronegative. The CDR3 DNA reads as TGTGCCAGCAGCTTTACGCGTGAGCAGTTCTTC. This translates into CASSFTREQFF.